This T cell receptor beta chain was identified in a study of CD8+ T cells in alopecia areata. The treatment denotes: oral pan-JAK inhibitor, 5-10 mg twice daily. From PBMCs, CD4+ and CD8+ T cells were sorted. RNA extraction and reverse transcription yielded cDNA as sequencing template. The protocol was immunoSEQ multiplex PCR, while the TCRdb copy is restricted to in-frame clones and leaves out a portion. This table has about 100,000 clones, 40% to 50% appearing once. Sequenced material: CD8+ T cells sorted from blood, taken at week 24, from a patient treated with tofacitinib. The clonotype originates from a human donor with alopecia areata.

The CDR3 DNA reads as TGCAGCGTCCCCGGGACAGGGTTGTACGAGCAGTACTTC. Translating it yields CSVPGTGLYEQYF. The J gene is TRBJ2-7, the V gene TRBV29-1, with TRBD1 identical over 9 bases. Germline V gene sequence: CDR1 SQVTM, CDR2 ANQGSEA. Losses at the gene ends were 6 bases for V and 4 bases for J; bases not matched to a gene: 7. This CDR3 has 13 amino acids.